This T cell receptor beta chain was sequenced in a study of control samples from healthy donors and cancer patients. The assay was immunoSEQ multiplex PCR, and TCRdb's table has in-frame clones only and misses some. The sample lists some 410,000 clones, around 90% seen once, with 5.5% to 8% in the top ten. The germline V gene has CDR1 SGHAT and CDR2 FQNNGV. Trimming took 5 bases from V and 6 from J, leaving 20 bases between them. This CDR3 is 15 amino acids long. The sample holds a few counts of this clone. This sequence originates from a man in his forties with head and neck cancer. The sample comprised PBMCs. V is TRBV11-2 and J is TRBJ2-7; D perhaps matches TRBD2 (6 bases). The CDR3 DNA reads TGTGCCAGCAGCGCACCGACTAGAGCCGAGCCCGAGCAGTACTTC. It translates to CASSAPTRAEPEQYF.